The clone carrying this T cell receptor beta chain was counted many times. TCRdb re-analysed the reads in MiXCR, keeping a single row per CDR3 protein. The profile shows fewer than 550,000 distinct CDR3 sequences, around 10% of them singletons. This sample is part of a study of T cell repertoires in cytomegalovirus infection. The V and J ends lost 3 bases and 7 bases, in that order; junction bases with no gene match: 3. Looked up from germline, CDR1 is SGHDT and CDR2 is YYEEEE. CDR3 length: 13 amino acids. The rearrangement links TRBV5-6 to TRBJ1-5; 8 positions match TRBD1. Sequencing used PBMCs. This clonotype originated in a human donor in good health (CMV status not recorded). Some clones in this sample may be carry-over from other donors' samples. The CDR3 DNA reads as TGTGCCAGCAGCTCAGGGGGCTGGCAGCCCCAGCATTTT. This gives the protein CASSSGGWQPQHF.